This T cell receptor beta chain came from a study of T cell changes during pregnancy in multiple sclerosis. Some clones are missing from TCRdb's copy, which holds only in-frame ones; the method was immunoSEQ multiplex PCR. The data contain around 50,000 clones, 92% of them singletons. The CDR3 sequence is 13 residues long. CDR1 is SGHDT, CDR2 YYEEEE, per germline. V is TRBV5-6 and J is TRBJ2-5; the D gene is possibly TRBD1 (6 bases). The J call may be wrong; the DNA end is better matched by TRBJ2-7. This material consisted of CD4+ T cells from peripheral blood mononuclear cells, taken after pregnancy. The receptor was derived from a female donor in good health, enrolled as a control in a pregnancy study. CDR3 in amino acids: CASSHTRGYEQYF. For the CDR3, the DNA is TGTGCCAGCAGCCACACCAGGGGCTACGAGCAGTACTTC.